The clone carrying this T cell receptor (beta chain) was detected a few times. In the original processing: Amplification of reference gene primers provided the estimated nucleated cell counts. Sequenced by immunoSEQ multiplex PCR; TCRdb stores in-frame clones only, minus some. That table supplies the V and J calls and clone size; D and trimming were determined from the DNA. The sample lists about 260,000 clones, 84% occurring once. This sample is drawn from a study of blood T cell repertoires in COVID-19. Looking at the study overall: PBMCs, B-cell-depleted T cells, or T cells provided the cDNA or gDNA that made up the material.

This CDR3 is 16 amino acids long. After removal of 8 bases from V and 2 bases from J, the junction contained 7 bases not matched to a gene. The V gene's germline CDR1 is WSHSY and CDR2 SAAADI. J is TRBJ1-6 and V is TRBV10-2, with 9 positions matching TRBD1. Sequenced sample: peripheral blood. The origin of this receptor is a woman in her thirties or forties who had recovered from COVID-19. The CDR3 sequence: CASGTGFVTYNSPLHF. Here the CDR3 DNA reads TGCGCCAGCGGGACAGGGTTTGTCACCTATAATTCACCCCTCCACTTT.